The 17 T cell receptor beta chains reported below all come from one sample, sequenced in a study of blood T cell repertoires in COVID-19. Some clones are missing from TCRdb's copy, which holds only in-frame ones; the method was immunoSEQ multiplex PCR. The top ten hold roughly 1.6% of the sample, which has 250,000 to 300,000 clones, around 86% seen once. Sequenced: peripheral blood. The source of these receptors is a woman aged 35 to 49 who had recovered from COVID-19.

The rearrangement links TRBV5-1 to TRBJ2-5, with D possibly TRBD1 on 5 matching bases. Deletions cut 0 bases from V and 2 bases from J, with 11 bases between. The CDR3 is 15 residues long. Germline loops: CDR1 SGHRS, CDR2 YFSETQ. CDR3 protein: CASSLARARQETQYF. As DNA, the CDR3 is TGCGCCAGCAGCTTGGCCAGGGCCCGACAAGAGACCCAGTACTTC.

The chain couples TRBV7-7 to TRBJ2-3; 8 positions match TRBD2. V was pared by 5 bases and J by 8 bases, with 6 bases of the junction left unmatched. The germline CDR1 and CDR2 sequences are SSHAT and FNYEAQ (reference sequence). This CDR3 contains 13 residues. The CDR3 DNA sequence: TGTGCCAGCAGCCCCCAAAGCGGGGGTACGCAGTATTTT. Its protein is CASSPQSGGTQYF.

V usage is TRBV6-5 and J usage is TRBJ1-2; tentative D call: TRBD1 (6 bases). The V and J ends lost 7 bases and 4 bases respectively, with 13 bases between them. This CDR3 spans 13 amino acids. Germline V gives CDR1 MNHEY, CDR2 SVGAGI. Here the CDR3 reads CASTRGASYGYTF. CDR3 nucleotide sequence: TGTGCCAGCACTCGGGGGGCTAGCTATGGCTACACCTTC.

This chain links TRBV11-2 with TRBJ1-2; D is unresolved. CDR3 length equals 13 residues. Trimming took off 5 bases at V and 8 bases at J, with 15 bases between the two ends. CDR1 and CDR2 from the germline V gene are SGHAT and FQNNGV. The CDR3 sequence: CASSPERRGGYTF. CDR3 DNA sequence: TGTGCCAGCAGCCCCGAGAGGCGCGGAGGCTACACCTTC.

V usage is TRBV4-1 and J usage is TRBJ2-1; 9 bases are a match to TRBD2. J lost 8 bases, V lost 4 bases, and 18 bases had no gene match. Looked up from germline, CDR1 is MGHRA and CDR2 is YSYEKL. The CDR3 contains 18 residues. The chain's CDR3 is CASSRAVAGVLLRDEQFF. As DNA, the CDR3 is TGCGCCAGCAGCCGCGCGGTAGCGGGGGTACTTCTTCGGGATGAGCAGTTCTTC.

The chain is built from TRBV5-6 and TRBJ2-3; D is unresolved. V was pared by 1 base and J by 4 bases, with 10 bases between. Germline V lookup: CDR1 SGHDT, CDR2 YYEEEE. The CDR3 has 14 residues. CDR3 bases: TGTGCCAGCAGCTTGTCGACATTTCCAGATACGCAGTATTTT. It encodes CASSLSTFPDTQYF.

The chain combines TRBV6-4 with TRBJ1-1, with D unresolved. Germline V gene data show CDR1 as MRHNA and CDR2 as SNTAGT. The ends were cut back, 0 bases at V and 2 bases at J, with 7 bases in the middle. The CDR3 runs 14 residues. In DNA form, the CDR3 reads TGTGCCAGCAGTGACTCCCACCTAAACACTGAAGCTTTCTTT. Translated, it gives CASSDSHLNTEAFF.

This clone turned up a few times. The genes are TRBV19 and TRBJ1-2, with 7 bases lining up with TRBD1. Germline assignment: CDR1 LNHDA and CDR2 SQIVND (reference sequence). The CDR3 contains 13 residues. Trimming removed 5 bases from V and 7 bases from J; junction bases left unmatched: 7. CDR3 loop: CASSVVRGSGYTF. In DNA form, the CDR3 reads TGTGCCAGTAGTGTCGTCAGGGGGTCTGGCTACACCTTC.

Regarding this clone: The sample has other DNA sequences that encode this CDR3 too. This chain connects TRBV7-9 to TRBJ1-5; tentatively, D is TRBD1 (5 bases). The V gene's germline CDR1 is SEHNR and CDR2 FQNEAQ (reference sequence). The CDR3 length is 13 residues. With 3 bases removed from V and 4 bases from J, the gap between germline ends came to 7 bases. This CDR3 is CASSLQGNQPQHF. CDR3 in DNA: TGTGCCAGCAGCTTGCAGGGTAATCAGCCCCAGCATTTT. Together with reference TRBV7-9 and TRBJ1-5, the CDR3 gives the full variable domain: DTGVSQNPRHKITKRGQNVTFRCDPISEHNRLYWYRQTLGQGPEFLTYFQNEAQLEKSRLLSDRFSAERPKGSFSTLEIQRTEQGDSAMYLCASSLQGNQPQHFGDGTRLSIL.

The gene calls are TRBV7-9 and TRBJ1-2; 8 bases map to TRBD1. This CDR3 region has 13 residues. Losses at the gene ends were 5 bases for V and 5 bases for J; bases not matched to a gene: 4. Germline V gene data show CDR1 as SEHNR and CDR2 as FQNEAQ (reference sequence). Written as DNA, the CDR3 is TGTGCCAGCAGCGTCGGGACAGGATATGGCTACACCTTC. This encodes CASSVGTGYGYTF.

The genes are TRBV2 and TRBJ1-4; 11 nucleotides agree with TRBD1. Trimming removed 7 bases from V and 8 bases from J; junction bases left unmatched: 6. The CDR3 is 14 residues long. Per germline, CDR1 SNHLY and CDR2 FYNNEI. The CDR3 protein is CASTTGQGDEKLFF. The CDR3 DNA is TGTGCCAGCACCACGGGACAGGGGGACGAAAAACTGTTTTTT.

The gene calls are TRBV9 and TRBJ2-2; D uncertain. Germline CDR1 reads SGDLS; CDR2 reads YYNGEE. V was pared by 0 bases and J by 6 bases, with 9 bases between. This CDR3 has 14 residues. The CDR3 spells CASSVDVGAGELFF. CDR3 sequence (DNA): TGTGCCAGCAGCGTAGACGTGGGCGCCGGGGAGCTGTTTTTT. Drawing the rest from reference TRBV9 and TRBJ2-2, the complete variable domain is DSGVTQTPKHLITATGQRVTLRCSPRSGDLSVYWYQQSLDQGLQFLIQYYNGEERAKGNILERFSAQQFPDLHSELNLSSLELGDSALYFCASSVDVGAGELFFGEGSRLTVL.

This sequence joins TRBV6-5 and TRBJ1-1; no firm D call. Germline CDR1 is MNHEY and CDR2 is SVGAGI. Trimming pared 6 bases from V and 0 bases from J, leaving 11 bases between. The CDR3 consists of 14 residues. The CDR3: CASSRSTLNTEAFF. The CDR3 region has the DNA TGTGCCAGCAGCCGTTCAACACTGAACACTGAAGCTTTCTTT.

The chain joins TRBV20-1 to TRBJ1-2; tentatively, D is TRBD1 (6 bases). Trimming took off 3 bases at V and 11 bases at J, with 13 bases between the two ends. CDR1 and CDR2 (germline): DFQATT, SNEGSKA (reference sequence). The CDR3 spans 11 residues. The CDR3 nucleotides read TGCAGTGCTAGGGAGGACAGACGTTACACCTTC. Amino acid sequence: CSAREDRRYTF.

The rearrangement links TRBV6-5 to TRBJ2-3, with a possible D match to TRBD2 (6 bases). Looked up from germline, CDR1 is MNHEY and CDR2 is SVGAGI. The CDR3 spans 13 residues. Trimming stripped 6 bases from V and 2 bases from J, with 9 bases between. The CDR3 reads CASSRDFTDTQYF. CDR3 nucleotide sequence: TGTGCCAGCAGCAGGGACTTCACAGATACGCAGTATTTT.

The CDR3 DNA reads as TGTGCCAGCTCACCAGACAGGGGTGGGAAAGCTTTCTTT. Translating gives CASSPDRGGKAFF. This rearrangement joins TRBV18 to TRBJ1-1; 8 bases map to TRBD1. The CDR3 is 13 residues long. Unmatched junction bases numbered 5, after V lost 2 bases and J lost 9 bases. Germline CDR1 KGHSH, CDR2 LQKENI.

This chain joins TRBV28 and TRBJ1-2, with unresolved D. The CDR3 contains 12 residues. Germline V gene sequence: CDR1 MDHEN, CDR2 SYDVKM. V was clipped by 3 bases and J by 8 bases, with 10 bases between them. CDR3 protein: CASSLRRLGYTF. In DNA form, the CDR3 reads TGTGCCAGCAGTTTGAGGAGGCTGGGCTACACCTTC.